The entry below describes one TCR beta chain. Antigen specificity is unknown. At one boundary the junction diverges from the germline segment, which might be a read error. Sequencing was performed with immunoSEQ multiplex PCR; in TCRdb, only in-frame clones are kept and a portion is missing. The table lists around 60,000 clones, approximately 84% of them singletons, with 3% in the top ten. The source of the sample is a study of OX40 agonist ivuxolimab in advanced cancers. Across the whole study: The treatment was a fully human IgG2 OX40 agonist, ivuxolimab. Intravenous ivuxolimab was administered to patients every 2 weeks at 0.01 to 10 mg/kg. A mean age of 60 years, range about 23 to 80, was recorded, and approximately 85% were male. Regarding the study as a whole: Partial responders dosed at 0.1-3.0 mg/kg displayed clonal expansion ranking among the lowest.

Sequenced material: CD4+ or CD8+ T cells sorted from blood, taken in a trial of the OX40 agonist ivuxolimab. The sequence was obtained from an adult with an advanced solid tumor such as melanoma, head and neck, liver or kidney cancer.

The CDR3 here is CASSYAGDYNSPLHF. The CDR3 DNA reads as TGTGCCAGCAGTTACGCGGGGGACTATAATTCACCCCTTCACTTT. The chain combines TRBV6-5 with TRBJ1-6; possibly TRBD1 for D (5 bases). The CDR3 covers 15 residues. Germline V gives CDR1 MNHEY, CDR2 SVGAGI.